Described below is a single T cell receptor (beta chain) sequence and its context. The antigen is not known. The entry originates in a study of CD8+ T cells in alopecia areata. In the study overall: For treated patients, severity scores reflected the percentage of scalp area affected.

RNA extraction and reverse transcription yielded cDNA as sequencing template. Repertoires were generated with immunoSEQ multiplex PCR, while TCRdb's copy carries only in-frame clones and drops some. The repertoire includes under 350,000 clones, more than 45% of them detected once, and over 1.5% sits in the top ten. The treatment was: oral pan-JAK inhibitor, 5-10 mg twice daily. Overall study findings and caveats: Association of baseline CD8+ expansion with response is uncertain owing to one nonresponder.

The germline V and J ends were trimmed by 4 bases and 4 bases, with 8 bases remaining between them. The length of the CDR3 is 12 residues. Germline values: CDR1 KGHSH, CDR2 LQKENI. The TCR sequence derives from a human donor with alopecia areata. The chain couples TRBV18 to TRBJ2-7; no definite D call. This material consisted of CD4+ T cells sorted from blood, taken at week 24, from a patient treated with tofacitinib. CDR3 DNA sequence: TGTGCCAGCTCACGCCAGAGTTACGAGCAGTACTTC. It codes for CASSRQSYEQYF.